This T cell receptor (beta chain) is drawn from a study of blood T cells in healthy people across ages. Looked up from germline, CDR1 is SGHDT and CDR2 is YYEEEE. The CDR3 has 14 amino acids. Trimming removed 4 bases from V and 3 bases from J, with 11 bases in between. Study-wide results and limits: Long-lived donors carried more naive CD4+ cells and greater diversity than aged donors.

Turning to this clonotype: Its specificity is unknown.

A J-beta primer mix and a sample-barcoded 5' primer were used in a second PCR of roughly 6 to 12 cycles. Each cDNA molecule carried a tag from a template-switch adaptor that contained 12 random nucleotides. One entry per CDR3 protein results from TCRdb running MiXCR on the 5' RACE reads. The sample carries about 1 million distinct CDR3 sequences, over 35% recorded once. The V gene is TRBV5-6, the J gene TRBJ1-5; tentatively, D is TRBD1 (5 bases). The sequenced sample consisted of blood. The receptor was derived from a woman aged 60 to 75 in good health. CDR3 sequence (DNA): TGTGCCAGCAGCCATGCAGGGACCAATCAGCCCCAGCATTTT. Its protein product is CASSHAGTNQPQHF.